Listed below are T cell receptor beta chains from one sample, sequenced in a study of T cells after yellow fever vaccination. One entry per CDR3 protein results from TCRdb running MiXCR on the 5' RACE reads. The top ten hold 20% to 25% of the sample, which has about 310,000 distinct CDR3 sequences, around 4% seen once. The sequences come from PBMCs, collected on the day of the yellow fever booster vaccination. Receptors were obtained from a young man who received the YFV17D yellow fever vaccine. Both conserved end residues are part of each CDR3. The D gene is left open where the match is weak. Clone size is stated in some rows and not others, as once, few, many or a class when expanded.

size,J,V,D,CDR3,DNA
many,TRBJ2-1,TRBV4-1,-,CASSQDVAGLAEQFF,TGCGCCAGCAGCCAAGACGTCGCGGGGCTGGCTGAGCAGTTCTTC
few,TRBJ1-2,TRBV6-2/TRBV6-3,-,CASSYYGGGYTF,TGTGCCAGCAGTTACTACGGGGGAGGCTACACCTTC
many,TRBJ2-1,TRBV20-1,TRBD2,CSADGLAGAQIYNEQFF,TGCAGTGCCGACGGACTAGCGGGCGCCCAGATTTACAATGAGCAGTTCTTC
many,TRBJ2-5,TRBV20-1,TRBD2,CSARHSGGQETQYF,TGCAGTGCTAGACATAGCGGGGGCCAAGAGACCCAGTACTTC
few,TRBJ2-6,TRBV6-5,-,CASSYSNGANVLTF,TGTGCCAGCAGTTACTCGAACGGGGCCAACGTCCTGACTTTC
many,TRBJ2-3,TRBV6-2/TRBV6-3,TRBD2,CAPTPAGGPDTQYF,TGTGCCCCCACCCCAGCGGGGGGGCCAGATACGCAGTATTTT
-,TRBJ2-1,TRBV19,TRBD2,CASSIRGENNEQFF,TGTGCCAGTAGTATACGGGGGGAAAACAATGAGCAGTTCTTC
-,TRBJ2-5,TRBV6-5,-,CASSPPLDSAEETQYF,TGTGCCAGCAGTCCGCCTTTGGACAGCGCAGAAGAGACCCAGTACTTC
few,TRBJ2-1,TRBV7-2,TRBD2,CASSPLPGLAGGLLNEQFF,TGTGCCAGCAGCCCCTTACCGGGACTAGCGGGGGGGCTTCTCAATGAGCAGTTCTTC
many,TRBJ2-4,TRBV3-1,-,CASSQGVNIQYF,TGTGCCAGCAGCCAAGGGGTAAACATTCAGTACTTC
many,TRBJ1-5,TRBV2,-,CASRQGGGQPQHF,TGTGCCAGCAGACAGGGAGGGGGTCAGCCCCAGCATTTT
many,TRBJ2-2,TRBV4-1,TRBD2,CASSQASGVDGELFF,TGCGCCAGCAGCCAAGCAAGCGGGGTTGACGGGGAGCTGTTTTTT
many,TRBJ1-6,TRBV5-1,-,CASSLAGSSYNSPLHF,TGCGCCAGCAGCTTGGCGGGGAGCTCCTATAATTCACCCCTCCACTTT
-,TRBJ2-5,TRBV9,-,CASSVESRSLLETQYF,TGTGCCAGCAGCGTAGAGAGTAGATCCCTCTTGGAGACCCAGTACTTC
few,TRBJ1-6,TRBV3-2,-,CASRFDRPYNSPLHF,TGTGCCAGCAGATTCGACAGGCCTTATAATTCACCCCTCCACTTT
many,TRBJ1-2,TRBV29-1,TRBD1,CSVGQGNYGYTF,TGCAGCGTGGGACAGGGGAACTATGGCTACACCTTC
-,TRBJ2-1,TRBV25-1,TRBD2,CASSEWSGSSYNEQFF,TGTGCCAGCAGTGAATGGAGCGGGAGCTCCTACAATGAGCAGTTCTTC
-,TRBJ1-2,TRBV14,TRBD1,CASSHPPGGGRDYGYTF,TGTGCCAGCAGCCACCCCCCAGGGGGCGGCCGGGACTATGGCTACACCTTC
-,TRBJ2-1,TRBV6-5,-,CASSPRGGGGNNEQFF,TGTGCCAGCAGTCCCCGAGGGGGGGGTGGGAACAATGAGCAGTTCTTC
many,TRBJ2-1,TRBV20-1,TRBD2,CSARFLAGNEQFF,TGCAGTGCCAGATTCTTAGCGGGCAATGAGCAGTTCTTC
-,TRBJ2-3,TRBV2,TRBD2,CASRAGGDTQYF,TGTGCCAGCAGAGCGGGGGGGGATACGCAGTATTTT
many,TRBJ1-5,TRBV28,-,CASSWGQHQPQHF,TGTGCCAGCAGTTGGGGGCAGCATCAGCCCCAGCATTTT
many,TRBJ2-6,TRBV4-1,-,CASSLRQILSGANVLTF,TGCGCCAGCAGCCTCCGACAGATCCTCTCTGGGGCCAACGTCCTGACTTTC
few,TRBJ1-5,TRBV20-1,-,CSARSLGAGDQPQHF,TGCAGTGCTAGATCCCTAGGTGCGGGGGATCAGCCCCAGCATTTT
-,TRBJ1-1,TRBV3-1,-,CASSQDSRGRAFF,TGTGCCAGCAGCCAAGATTCCAGGGGAAGAGCTTTCTTT
-,TRBJ2-2,TRBV12-3/TRBV12-4,-,CASSARVQGFSNTGELFF,TGTGCCAGCAGCGCCCGGGTACAGGGTTTCTCTAACACCGGGGAGCTGTTTTTT
many,TRBJ2-1,TRBV6-2/TRBV6-3,TRBD2,CASYRWGGGTYNEQFF,TGTGCCAGCTACCGGTGGGGCGGGGGGACTTACAATGAGCAGTTCTTC
few,TRBJ2-5,TRBV7-2,-,CASSPVSGVRETQYF,TGTGCCAGCAGCCCTGTATCGGGGGTGCGGGAGACCCAGTACTTC
few,TRBJ2-3,TRBV9,TRBD2,CASSVELLASGGRSTDTQYF,TGTGCCAGCAGCGTAGAGCTATTGGCTAGCGGGGGCCGTAGCACAGATACGCAGTATTTT
many,TRBJ2-1,TRBV7-2,-,CAASGGPYNEQFF,TGTGCCGCCTCCGGGGGACCCTACAATGAGCAGTTCTTC
many,TRBJ1-2,TRBV19,-,CASSPRQYYGYTF,TGTGCCAGTAGTCCCAGACAGTACTATGGCTACACCTTC
few,TRBJ2-5,TRBV6-5,-,CASSRQARKTQYF,TGTGCCAGCAGCCGACAGGCCCGGAAAACCCAGTACTTC
-,TRBJ2-6,TRBV20-1,TRBD2,CSASRASGGFSGANVLTF,TGCAGTGCTAGCCGGGCTAGCGGGGGCTTCTCTGGGGCCAACGTCCTGACTTTC
-,TRBJ1-5,TRBV25-1,-,CASSDGGSNQPQHF,TGTGCCAGCAGTGATGGGGGTAGCAATCAGCCCCAGCATTTT
few,TRBJ2-3,TRBV5-4,TRBD1,CASSSQGADPDTQYF,TGTGCCAGCAGCTCACAGGGGGCGGACCCAGATACGCAGTATTTT
-,TRBJ2-4,TRBV28,TRBD2,CASTSIGWGGMNIQYF,TGTGCCAGCACCTCTATCGGGTGGGGGGGGATGAACATTCAGTACTTC
-,TRBJ2-3,TRBV20-1,-,CSSIGRPTSTDTQYF,TGCAGTAGTATTGGGCGGCCAACTAGCACAGATACGCAGTATTTT
many,TRBJ2-7,TRBV5-1,TRBD1,CASNPGTGDYEQYF,TGCGCCAGCAACCCCGGGACAGGCGACTACGAGCAGTACTTC
many,TRBJ2-1,TRBV4-3,TRBD2,CASSQDPSGGYNEQFF,TGCGCCAGCAGCCAAGATCCTAGCGGGGGCTACAATGAGCAGTTCTTC
many,TRBJ2-1,TRBV6-2/TRBV6-3,TRBD2,CASRTSGGTRPGEQFF,TGTGCCAGCAGGACTAGCGGGGGGACCCGCCCCGGTGAGCAGTTCTTC
-,TRBJ2-1,TRBV27,-,CASNQGSGPYNEQFF,TGTGCCAGCAATCAGGGTTCGGGGCCTTACAATGAGCAGTTCTTC
many,TRBJ1-2,TRBV3-1,-,CASSQGRQFNSNYGYTF,TGTGCCAGCAGCCAAGGACGACAGTTCAATTCTAACTATGGCTACACCTTC
few,TRBJ2-3,TRBV6-5,-,CASSIPGTDTQYF,TGTGCCAGCAGTATCCCTGGCACAGATACGCAGTATTTT
many,TRBJ1-3,TRBV6-5,-,CASSYRGAGNTIYF,TGTGCCAGCAGTTACAGGGGGGCGGGAAACACCATATATTTT
-,TRBJ1-3,TRBV6-6,-,CASSDRQDRSGNTIYF,TGTGCCAGCAGTGATAGACAGGATCGCTCTGGAAACACCATATATTTT